This is a list of T cell receptor beta chains from one sample in a study of blood T cell repertoires in COVID-19. Sequencing was performed with immunoSEQ multiplex PCR; in TCRdb, only in-frame clones are kept and a portion is missing. The sample consists of some 90,000 clones, 82% of them appearing once. The material sequenced was peripheral blood. The origin of the receptors is an older man with active or convalescent COVID-19. The conserved cysteine and the conserved F or W are not part of the CDR3 here. Fields, in order: J gene, clone size, V gene, CDR3 protein. The size field is filled for only some rows; it gives once, few, many or a size class.

j_call: TRBJ2-1
clone_size: NA
v_call: TRBV7-8
cdr3_aa: ASSPREGPYNEQF

j_call: TRBJ2-1
clone_size: NA
v_call: TRBV29-1
cdr3_aa: SLREGRGTYNEQF

j_call: TRBJ2-5
clone_size: NA
v_call: TRBV19
cdr3_aa: ASSRTQGASETQY

j_call: TRBJ2-1
clone_size: few
v_call: TRBV10-1
cdr3_aa: ASSSQNEQF

j_call: TRBJ1-1
clone_size: NA
v_call: TRBV6-5
cdr3_aa: ASSRDRLNTEAF

j_call: TRBJ2-2
clone_size: NA
v_call: TRBV27
cdr3_aa: ASSFRLEATGELF

j_call: TRBJ2-5
clone_size: NA
v_call: TRBV12-3/TRBV12-4
cdr3_aa: ASSLGTGETQY

j_call: TRBJ2-1
clone_size: NA
v_call: TRBV5-4
cdr3_aa: ASSLGLAGDEQF

j_call: TRBJ1-6
clone_size: NA
v_call: TRBV30
cdr3_aa: AWSRTAGSGYNSPLH

j_call: TRBJ1-5
clone_size: NA
v_call: TRBV25-1
cdr3_aa: ASSHQGINQPQH

j_call: TRBJ1-1
clone_size: few
v_call: TRBV5-8
cdr3_aa: ASSLAFGRGPNTEAF

j_call: TRBJ2-3
clone_size: NA
v_call: TRBV27
cdr3_aa: ATSTELAATDTQY

j_call: TRBJ2-1
clone_size: NA
v_call: TRBV7-9
cdr3_aa: ASSSRDRAGNEQF

j_call: TRBJ2-5
clone_size: NA
v_call: TRBV18
cdr3_aa: ASARDRAGETQY

j_call: TRBJ2-3
clone_size: few
v_call: TRBV6-2/TRBV6-3
cdr3_aa: ASSYSLSGGDWDTQY